The 29 T cell receptor beta chains presented below share a single source sample, sequenced in a study of T cells in Graves' hyperthyroidism and ophthalmopathy. Amplification of TCR beta CDR3 regions was performed using RNA transcripts as template. First-round RT-PCR targeting the TCR CDR3 was performed with the HTBI primer set. TCRdb reprocessed the multiplex PCR reads with MiXCR, giving one entry per CDR3 protein. The data hold about 320,000 distinct CDR3 sequences, with roughly 15% observed a single time. The sequencing sample was made of blood. The receptors originated from a man under 40 with Graves' hyperthyroidism.

This clonotype was recorded a few times. Here the CDR3 DNA reads TGTGCCAGCAGCTTAGAACTGACAGGGGCGTCCTACGAGCAGTACTTC. This codes for CASSLELTGASYEQYF. J is TRBJ2-7 and V is TRBV11-2; the match to TRBD1 covers 8 bases. The CDR3 spans 16 residues. Germline CDR1 reads SGHAT; CDR2 reads FQNNGV. V gave up 0 bases and J gave up 1 base; unmatched junction bases: 5. Complete variable domain (other parts from reference TRBV11-2 and TRBJ2-7): EAGVAQSPRYKIIEKRQSVAFWCNPISGHATLYWYQQILGQGPKLLIQFQNNGVVDDSQLPKDRFSAERLKGVDSTLKIQPAKLEDSAVYLCASSLELTGASYEQYFGPGTRLTVT.

The chain carries TRBV24-1 and TRBJ1-2; tentatively, D is TRBD1 (5 bases). This CDR3 has 13 amino acids. V lost 3 bases and J 12 bases, leaving 16 bases between the germline ends. Germline loops: CDR1 KGHDR, CDR2 SFDVKD. The CDR3 DNA reads TGTGCCACCAGTGATCCCACGGTGGGGGTACACACCTTC. Its protein product is CATSDPTVGVHTF.

The sample holds many counts of this clonotype. At one of its ends the junction is not consistent with the germline gene, which may arise from a read error. The J gene is TRBJ2-1, the V gene TRBV12-5; a weak D match, TRBD1 (6 bases). The CDR3 has 17 residues. CDR1 is LGHNT and CDR2 is FRNRAP in the germline V gene. The CDR3 nucleotides are TGTGCTAGTGGCTTGGGGGCAGCGGCCTTCTCCTACAATGAGCAGTTCTTC. This gives the protein CASGLGAAAFSYNEQFF.

This clonotype was found many times. This rearrangement joins TRBV20-1 to TRBJ1-1; D is unclear. Per germline, CDR1 DFQATT and CDR2 SNEGSKA (reference sequence). V shed 3 bases and J shed 3 bases, with 11 bases lying between them. The CDR3 runs to 13 residues. The DNA of the CDR3 is TGCAGTGCTAGTTTCTCCTATGACACTGAAGCTTTCTTT. This gives the protein CSASFSYDTEAFF.

At least ten counts were recorded for this clonotype. This chain uses TRBV7-9 with TRBJ1-1; 8 bases align to TRBD1. The CDR3 is 15 amino acids. The J segment lost 1 base and the V segment lost 7 bases, leaving 8 bases of the junction unmatched. Germline CDR1 SEHNR, CDR2 FQNEAQ (reference sequence). The CDR3 is CASNRGQERNTEAFF. The CDR3 bases are TGTGCCAGCAATAGGGGACAGGAACGGAACACTGAAGCTTTCTTT.

Only a few counts were recorded for this clonotype. This chain uses TRBV29-1 with TRBJ2-3, with TRBD2 matching 8 bases. After removal of 7 bases from V and 2 bases from J, the junction contained 5 bases not matched to a gene. The CDR3 runs 13 residues. Germline values: CDR1 SQVTM, CDR2 ANQGSEA. The CDR3 region is CSAREGTTDTQYF. The DNA of the CDR3 is TGCAGCGCTCGGGAGGGGACCACAGATACGCAGTATTTT.

Ten or more counts support this clonotype. The chain combines TRBV6-1 with TRBJ2-1; no firm D call. The CDR3 contains 12 residues. Trimming removed 7 bases at V and 6 bases at J, with 10 bases between. CDR1 MNHNS and CDR2 SASEGT come from the germline V gene. The CDR3 loop reads CASTGWANEQFF. CDR3 bases: TGTGCCAGCACCGGGTGGGCCAATGAGCAGTTCTTC.

This clonotype was recorded a few times. J is TRBJ2-2 and V is TRBV5-1; 7 nucleotides line up with TRBD2. This CDR3 region has 15 residues. The germline V gene has CDR1 SGHRS and CDR2 YFSETQ. The V gene end was trimmed by 5 bases and the J gene end by 6 bases; junction bases not matched to a gene: 10. The CDR3 reads CASSLLAGESGELFF. CDR3 in DNA: TGCGCCAGCAGTCTGCTCGCGGGGGAGTCCGGGGAGCTGTTTTTT.

This clonotype has just a few counts. The chain uses TRBV4-1 and TRBJ2-2; a possible D gene is TRBD1 (5 bases). The CDR3 runs 15 residues. Germline V gives CDR1 MGHRA, CDR2 YSYEKL. V shed 0 bases and J shed 5 bases, with 10 bases lying between them. The CDR3 nucleotides read TGCGCCAGCAGCCAAGATGGCAGGGAAACCGGGGAGCTGTTTTTT. It is translated as CASSQDGRETGELFF.

This clonotype occurred many times. V gene TRBV20-1 combines with J gene TRBJ2-7; D unclear. Germline lookup yields CDR1 DFQATT and CDR2 SNEGSKA (reference sequence). The CDR3 runs to 13 residues. V was clipped by 3 bases and J by 0 bases, with 9 bases between them. Here the CDR3 DNA reads TGCAGTGCTAGTAGTAGCAGCTCCTACGAGCAGTACTTC. Protein product: CSASSSSSYEQYF.

The V call is TRBV7-2, the J call TRBJ2-7, with 9 nucleotides matching TRBD2. CDR1 and CDR2 from the germline V gene are SGHTA and FQGNSA. The CDR3 contains 17 residues. J gave up 4 bases and V 5 bases, and 15 bases lay outside the gene matches. In DNA, the CDR3 is TGTGCCAGCAGCCAAGACGGAGTCCGGCGGGAGGGGTACGAGCAGTACTTC. Its protein product is CASSQDGVRREGYEQYF.

V is TRBV19 and J is TRBJ2-3; the D gene is possibly TRBD2 (7 bases). CDR3 length: 17 residues. Germline V lookup: CDR1 LNHDA, CDR2 SQIVND (reference sequence). Trimming removed 5 bases at V and 6 bases at J, with 24 bases between. The CDR3 bases are TGTGCCAGTAGTTGGAGATTACGCCAAGGGGGGGTGGATACGCAGTATTTT. Translated: CASSWRLRQGGVDTQYF.

This clonotype has only a few counts. The chain links TRBV5-8 to TRBJ1-2; 7 bases agree with TRBD1. Germline assignment: CDR1 SGHTS and CDR2 YDEGEE. The CDR3 sequence is 14 residues long. J was trimmed by 4 bases and V by 3 bases; bases with no gene match: 6. Here the CDR3 reads CASSSGGKAYGYTF. CDR3 nucleotides: TGTGCCAGCAGCTCAGGGGGGAAGGCCTATGGCTACACCTTC. The variable domain in full, completed from reference TRBV5-8 and TRBJ1-2, reads EAGVTQSPTHLIKTRGQQATLRCSPISGHTSVYWYQQALGLGLQFLLWYDEGEERNRGNFPPRFSGRQFPNYSSELNVNALELEDSALYLCASSSGGKAYGYTFGSGTRLTVV.

The J gene is TRBJ2-1, the V gene TRBV5-1; 7 bases line up with TRBD2. V lost 0 bases to trimming and J lost 10 bases; unmatched junction nucleotides: 10. This CDR3 comprises 15 residues. Germline assignment: CDR1 SGHRS and CDR2 YFSETQ. CDR3 DNA: TGCGCCAGCAGCTTGGAGTGGGAGGGCCTGGTAGAGCAGTTCTTC. This translates into CASSLEWEGLVEQFF.

This clonotype was found a few times. This chain links TRBV29-1 with TRBJ1-1, with D unresolved. This CDR3 contains 12 residues. Germline V gene sequence: CDR1 SQVTM, CDR2 ANQGSEA. V was cut by 6 bases and J by 2 bases, with 10 bases left in between. This CDR3 reads CSVPVQNTEAFF. The CDR3 bases are TGCAGCGTACCGGTCCAAAACACTGAAGCTTTCTTT.

This clonotype was detected a few times. This chain joins TRBV6-1 and TRBJ2-2; D is perhaps TRBD1 (6 bases). The CDR3 is 15 residues long. Germline V gene lookup returns CDR1 MNHNS and CDR2 SASEGT. Trimming stripped 5 bases from V and 6 bases from J, with 16 bases between. Here the CDR3 reads CASSNRDDWSGELFF. As DNA, the CDR3 is TGTGCCAGCAGTAACAGGGACGATTGGTCCGGGGAGCTGTTTTTT.

This clonotype appeared a few times. This sequence joins TRBV9 and TRBJ2-1, with TRBD1 matching over 9 bases. The CDR3 extends over 15 amino acids. The V segment lost 0 bases and the J segment 8 bases; nucleotides outside the gene matches: 6. Germline V CDR1 and CDR2: SGDLS, YYNGEE. CDR3 coding DNA: TGTGCCAGCAGCGTAGAACAGGGGGCAGTCTATGAGCAGTTCTTC. Protein: CASSVEQGAVYEQFF. Supplemented by reference TRBV9 and TRBJ2-1, the full variable domain reads DSGVTQTPKHLITATGQRVTLRCSPRSGDLSVYWYQQSLDQGLQFLIQYYNGEERAKGNILERFSAQQFPDLHSELNLSSLELGDSALYFCASSVEQGAVYEQFFGPGTRLTVL.

This clonotype was recorded at least ten times. The chain carries TRBV2 and TRBJ2-5; 11 positions match TRBD1. The germline CDR1 and CDR2 sequences are SNHLY and FYNNEI. V lost 7 bases to trimming and J lost 3 bases; unmatched junction nucleotides: 7. The CDR3 is 15 residues long. As DNA, the CDR3 is TGTGCCAGCATCCGGACAGGGGGCGCAGAAGAGACCCAGTACTTC. The encoded protein is CASIRTGGAEETQYF.

Many counts were recorded for this clonotype. This chain links TRBV2 with TRBJ1-5, with D possibly TRBD1 on 6 matching bases. The CDR3 is 13 residues long. Trimming stripped 7 bases from V and 3 bases from J, with 10 bases between. The germline V gene encodes CDR1 SNHLY and CDR2 FYNNEI. CDR3 nucleotides: TGTGCCAGCATGCGGGACACCAATCAGCCCCAGCATTTT. As protein: CASMRDTNQPQHF.

The V gene is TRBV10-3, the J gene TRBJ1-5, with 9 bases matching TRBD1. The CDR3 has 14 residues. Germline CDR1 reads ENHRY; CDR2 reads SYGVKD. Losses at the gene ends were 6 bases for V and 1 base for J; bases not matched to a gene: 1. CDR3 amino acids: CAIRDRGSNQPQHF. For the CDR3, the DNA is TGTGCCATCAGGGACAGGGGCAGCAATCAGCCCCAGCATTTT.

This clonotype was observed at least ten times. The rearrangement uses TRBV5-4 and TRBJ2-3; D might be TRBD2 (7 bases). Trimming left V 7 bases short and J 5 bases short, with 17 bases between. CDR1 is SGHNT and CDR2 is YYREEE in the germline V gene (reference sequence). The CDR3 is 14 residues long. The CDR3 DNA reads TGTGCCAGCTCTGAGGGGGGGCTCCAAGATACGCAGTATTTT. Residues: CASSEGGLQDTQYF.

This clonotype was seen at least ten times. V and J are TRBV20-1 and TRBJ2-1, with a weak D call TRBD2 (6 bases). Germline V lookup: CDR1 DFQATT, CDR2 SNEGSKA (reference sequence). With 8 bases removed from V and 4 bases from J, the gap between germline ends came to 15 bases. This CDR3 is 13 amino acids long. The CDR3 DNA is TGCAGTCTACCGCGGCGGGAATACAATGAGCAGTTCTTC. Protein: CSLPRREYNEQFF.

The V and J genes are TRBV20-1 and TRBJ1-3; the D is unclear. Trimming removed 2 bases from V and 0 bases from J, with 8 bases in between. The CDR3 contains 14 residues. The germline CDR1 and CDR2 sequences are DFQATT and SNEGSKA (reference sequence). This CDR3 reads CSARFHISGNTIYF. The CDR3 DNA follows: TGCAGTGCTAGATTCCACATCTCTGGAAACACCATATATTTT.

This clonotype has ten or more counts. The chain carries TRBV11-2 and TRBJ2-7; no clear D. The length of the CDR3 is 15 residues. CDR1 is SGHAT, CDR2 FQNNGV, per germline. Trimming removed 5 bases at V and 0 bases at J, with 14 bases between. CDR3 sequence: CASSPPGRLSYEQYF. CDR3 in DNA: TGTGCCAGCAGCCCCCCCGGCAGACTCTCCTACGAGCAGTACTTC.

This clonotype occurred many times. The chain is built from TRBV5-1 and TRBJ2-3; no clear D. This CDR3 is built from 13 residues. V was trimmed by 4 bases and J by 2 bases, leaving 8 bases between them. CDR1 and CDR2 from the germline V gene are SGHRS and YFSETQ. CDR3 bases: TGCGCCAGCAGCATAGACCTCACAGATACGCAGTATTTT. Amino acid sequence: CASSIDLTDTQYF.

This clonotype has at least ten counts. The chain is built from TRBV20-1 and TRBJ1-1; no firm D call. V was pared by 3 bases and J by 6 bases, with 14 bases between. CDR3 length equals 13 residues. The germline V gene encodes CDR1 DFQATT and CDR2 SNEGSKA (reference sequence). Written as DNA, the CDR3 is TGCAGTGCTAGTCGGCCCCTAACCGCTGAAGCTTTCTTT. Its protein is CSASRPLTAEAFF.

The sample holds many counts of this clonotype. The J gene is TRBJ2-3, the V gene TRBV11-2; D is possibly TRBD2 (6 bases). Germline V gene data show CDR1 as SGHAT and CDR2 as FQNNGV. Trimming removed 6 bases at V and 2 bases at J, with 18 bases between. The CDR3 contains 16 residues. The CDR3 DNA is TGTGCCAGCAGTCCCCCCCCGGGGGAACCCACAGATACGCAGTATTTT. Its protein product is CASSPPPGEPTDTQYF.

This clonotype was detected many times. The J gene is TRBJ1-1, the V gene TRBV3-1; no clear D. This CDR3 region has 15 residues. Germline V gene data show CDR1 as LGHDT and CDR2 as YNNKEL (reference sequence). Deletions cut 3 bases from V and 0 bases from J, with 11 bases between. The CDR3 is CASSHRRNMNTEAFF. The CDR3 DNA reads TGTGCCAGCAGCCATCGGAGAAATATGAACACTGAAGCTTTCTTT.

At least ten counts were recorded for this clonotype. The chain is built from TRBV12-3 or TRBV12-4 and TRBJ2-7; D is undetermined. The CDR3 spans 13 residues. The V end lost 2 bases, the J end lost 4 bases, and 9 bases lay between the germline ends. The CDR3 sequence: CASSLYGGYEQYF. CDR3 bases: TGTGCCAGCAGTTTATACGGCGGTTACGAGCAGTACTTC.